The clone carrying this TCR beta chain has only a few counts. Looked up from germline, CDR1 is MDHEN and CDR2 is SYDVKM. V lost 7 bases to trimming and J lost 4 bases; unmatched junction nucleotides: 19. The CDR3 is made up of 17 amino acids. The sample originates from a study of T-cell reconstitution after alpha-beta-depleted transplantation in children. Unique molecular identifiers were used in preparing the TCRbeta library. Using its own MiXCR run on the PCR reads, TCRdb lists one record per CDR3 protein. Among roughly 400,000 distinct CDR3 sequences, approximately 20% were seen once, and the ten largest hold 3.5% to 4%.

The source material was PBMCs from the stem cell graft donor, sampled from the stem cell graft. The TCR comes from a human donor who donated a stem cell graft to a child with acute myeloid leukemia. This chain uses TRBV28 with TRBJ2-7, with TRBD2 identical over 7 bases. CDR3 protein: CASTKPPLADQDYEQYF. CDR3 bases: TGTGCCAGCACCAAACCCCCTCTAGCGGATCAAGATTACGAGCAGTACTTC.